This T cell receptor beta chain was recovered during a study of tumor-infiltrating lymphocytes in primary liver carcinoma. On the study more broadly: Spanning 30 to 69 years of age, the patients were men and women. Study-level points and caveats: The study found only about 7.5-25% of top clones in all five tumor regions. It was in tumors, not blood, that the top-250-clone fraction was significantly higher (p = 0.039).

Worth noting for this clonotype: Its antigen is undetermined.

Co-extracting RNA and DNA was done with about 20-33 mg of unsorted bulk tissue as input. All tumor specimens exceeded 75% viable tumor cells. Using a constant-region primer together with ProtoScript II reverse transcriptase, TCR beta cDNA was made from roughly 500 ng of total RNA. ARM-PCR, slightly modified, supplied the TCR beta libraries through three nested multiplex PCR rounds. A single record per CDR3 protein comes from TCRdb applying MiXCR to the multiplex PCR reads. Of some 94,000 distinct CDR3 sequences in the sample, over 55% are singletons; the top ten hold over 9%. This receptor was identified in a woman aged 60-75 years with primary liver carcinoma and hepatitis B virus infection. What was sequenced was liver tumor tissue from sampling region 5. Subset defined: tumor region T5, tumor centre.

The CDR3 reads CASSLSGEISGFYEQYF. The CDR3 bases are TGTGCCAGCAGCTTATCGGGTGAGATTAGCGGGTTCTACGAGCAGTACTTC. This sequence joins TRBV7-9 and TRBJ2-7, with 7 nucleotides matching TRBD2. CDR3 size: 17 residues. V lost 2 bases, J lost 3 bases, and 13 bases stayed unmatched. The germline gives CDR1 SEHNR, CDR2 FQNEAQ (reference sequence).